These 10 T cell receptor beta chains were all obtained from the same sample, sequenced in a study of regulatory T cells in long-lasting Graves disease. Sequencing libraries for TCR beta were prepared with iRepertoire HTBI primers and Arm-PCR of CDR3 regions. TCRdb processed the multiplex PCR reads anew with MiXCR; each CDR3 protein has one entry. The data show about 420,000 distinct CDR3 sequences, roughly 17% seen once. Time point noted: newly diagnosed GD, antithyroid drugs for less than 3 months. The authors made the TCR library using RNA they extracted from PBMCs. The sample also formed part of further work on T cells in Graves' hyperthyroidism and ophthalmopathy.

The sequenced sample was peripheral blood mononuclear cells (PBMCs), obtained at new diagnosis, from a patient treated with antithyroid drugs. The receptors were gathered from a woman aged 18-29 years with Graves disease.

This clonotype has a count of ten or more. The chain links TRBV6-2 or TRBV6-3 to TRBJ2-7, with no clear D. The CDR3 is 13 residues long. V was clipped by 2 bases and J by 2 bases, with 7 bases between them. The germline CDR1 and CDR2 sequences are MNHEY and SVGEGT. CDR3 nucleotide sequence: TGTGCCAGCAGTTACCGCAGAGCCTACGAGCAGTACTTC. It specifies CASSYRRAYEQYF.

A remark on this clonotype: A much larger clonotype is one base distant, so this may be a read error. The chain carries TRBV12-3 or TRBV12-4 and TRBJ1-1, with D tentatively TRBD1 (6 bases). This CDR3 contains 14 residues. This chain's CDR3 is CASGLMEGVAEAFF. As DNA, the CDR3 is TGTGCCAGCGGTTTAATGGAGGGGGTAGCTGAAGCTTTCTTT.

This clonotype was recorded at least ten times. The chain employs TRBV6-1 and TRBJ2-1; 11 positions match TRBD1. Germline V gene data show CDR1 as MNHNS and CDR2 as SASEGT. The CDR3 contains 15 residues. V shed 6 bases and J 4 bases; nucleotides not matched to a gene: 5. The CDR3 DNA reads as TGTGCCAGCAGCCAGGACAGGGGGCAGTACAATGAGCAGTTCTTC. Translation gives CASSQDRGQYNEQFF.

The gene calls are TRBV18 and TRBJ1-2, with TRBD1 matching over 7 bases. CDR3 length equals 13 residues. The junction had 4 bases not matched to a gene; V was cut back by 6 bases and J by 3 bases. The germline V gene has CDR1 KGHSH and CDR2 LQKENI. The CDR3 region is CASSIDRDYGYTF. The CDR3, as DNA: TGTGCCAGCTCCATCGACAGGGACTATGGCTACACCTTC.

The gene calls are TRBV6-1 and TRBJ2-7, with a weak D call TRBD1 (6 bases). Germline lookup yields CDR1 MNHNS and CDR2 SASEGT. The CDR3 contains 14 residues. V dropped 8 bases and J dropped 3 bases, with 17 bases sitting between them. The DNA of the CDR3 is TGTGCCAGCCGGAGTCTAGGGGGAGTCTACGAGCAGTACTTC. Protein: CASRSLGGVYEQYF.

This clonotype was picked up a small number of times. CDR3 nucleotides: TGTGCCAGCAGCCTCCGCGGTGGACGGGCTCCTGGGGCCAACGTCCTGACTTTC. Translating gives CASSLRGGRAPGANVLTF. The rearrangement uses TRBV11-2 and TRBJ2-6; D gene unclear. The germline V gene has CDR1 SGHAT and CDR2 FQNNGV. The CDR3 is 18 residues long. Trimming removed 5 bases at V and 2 bases at J, with 19 bases between. Complete variable domain (other parts from reference TRBV11-2 and TRBJ2-6): EAGVAQSPRYKIIEKRQSVAFWCNPISGHATLYWYQQILGQGPKLLIQFQNNGVVDDSQLPKDRFSAERLKGVDSTLKIQPAKLEDSAVYLCASSLRGGRAPGANVLTFGAGSRLTVL.

This clonotype was recorded a few times. V gene TRBV24-1 combines with J gene TRBJ2-7, with D perhaps TRBD1 (6 bases). Looked up from germline, CDR1 is KGHDR and CDR2 is SFDVKD. V lost 5 bases to trimming and J lost 6 bases, with 16 bases between them. The CDR3 has 14 residues. The CDR3 loop is CATSGSGVLSEQYF. In nucleotides, the CDR3 is TGTGCCACCAGTGGATCAGGGGTGTTAAGCGAGCAGTACTTC.

The V call is TRBV19, the J call TRBJ2-2; tentative D call: TRBD1 (5 bases). V dropped 6 bases and J dropped 6 bases, with 14 bases sitting between them. Germline V CDR1 and CDR2: LNHDA, SQIVND (reference sequence). The CDR3 has 14 amino acids. The CDR3 loop is CASRDTPIAGELFF. CDR3 in DNA: TGTGCCAGTAGGGACACACCTATTGCCGGGGAGCTGTTTTTT.

DNA of the CDR3: TGCAGCGTTGGGGAAGTATACGAGCAGTACTTC. It specifies CSVGEVYEQYF. The rearrangement links TRBV29-1 to TRBJ2-7; D is unresolved. V shed 4 bases and J shed 4 bases, with 8 bases lying between them. The CDR3 extends over 11 amino acids. Germline CDR1 is SQVTM and CDR2 is ANQGSEA.

This clonotype has at least ten counts. The chain links TRBV7-8 to TRBJ2-1; no reliable D call. Germline V gene sequence: CDR1 SGHVS, CDR2 FQNEAQ. Trimming stripped 4 bases from V and 4 bases from J, with 17 bases between. CDR3 length equals 16 residues. CDR3 in DNA: TGTGCCAGCAGCTCCCGACGACAACACGATTACAATGAGCAGTTCTTC. Protein: CASSSRRQHDYNEQFF.